This TCR beta chain was sequenced in a study of CD8 T cells in ankylosing spondylitis. Whole-study findings and limits: Apparently characteristic of ankylosing spondylitis blood was a TCR beta motif (fewer than 10 highly homologous variants).

Concerning this clonotype: Its antigen is not identified.

TCRdb re-analysed the 5' RACE reads in MiXCR, keeping a single row per CDR3 protein. The sample consists of around 220,000 distinct CDR3 sequences, about 16% of them appearing once. Trimming stripped 2 bases from V and 0 bases from J, with 11 bases between. CDR1 and CDR2 from the germline V gene are KGHDR and SFDVKD. The CDR3 is 16 amino acids. The V gene is TRBV24-1, the J gene TRBJ2-3, with D maybe TRBD1 (6 bases). This clonotype originated in a male donor with ankylosing spondylitis. Sequencing used blood, either unsorted or a sorted T cell fraction (not recorded which). CDR3 DNA: TGTGCCACCAGTGATTCCCGGGACATTAGCACAGATACGCAGTATTTT. Encoded protein: CATSDSRDISTDTQYF.